A selection of T cell receptor beta chains follows, all from one sample in a study of beta chain features in type 1 diabetes. Method: immunoSEQ multiplex PCR; TCRdb's copy keeps in-frame clones and lacks some. The sample records 900,000 or so clones, roughly 17% being singletons. The sample consisted of naive CD4+ T cells from blood. The source of these receptors is a woman aged 18-35 years in good health. The CDR3 runs from the conserved cysteine through the conserved F or W. The D gene is left open where the match is weak. Size is omitted from some rows. Given values are once, few, many or a class for expanded clones.

j_call: TRBJ2-7
v_call: TRBV5-4
clone_size: few
d_call: TRBD2
cdr3_nt: TGTGCCAGCAGCTTGACTAGCGGGGGGTCCTACGAGCAGTACTTC
cdr3_aa: CASSLTSGGSYEQYF

j_call: TRBJ1-1
v_call: TRBV7-3
clone_size: few
d_call: TRBD1
cdr3_nt: TGTGCCAGCAGCTTAACGGCTGGGACAGGGGTAACTGAAGCTTTCTTT
cdr3_aa: CASSLTAGTGVTEAFF

j_call: TRBJ2-3
v_call: TRBV18
clone_size: NA
d_call: NA
cdr3_nt: TGTGCCAGCTCACCACTGGGGGACACGCAGTATTTT
cdr3_aa: CASSPLGDTQYF

j_call: TRBJ2-2
v_call: TRBV4-3
clone_size: NA
d_call: TRBD2
cdr3_nt: TGCGCCAGCAGCCGCGGGAGGGGGACCGGGGAGCTGTTTTTT
cdr3_aa: CASSRGRGTGELFF

j_call: TRBJ2-3
v_call: TRBV11-2
clone_size: NA
d_call: NA
cdr3_nt: TGTGCCAGCAGTCGGAGTCCCACAGATACGCAGTATTTT
cdr3_aa: CASSRSPTDTQYF

j_call: TRBJ2-7
v_call: TRBV18
clone_size: NA
d_call: TRBD1
cdr3_nt: TGTGCCAGCTCCCCACCGGGAAGGACAGGGGGCTTGTACGAGCAGTACTTC
cdr3_aa: CASSPPGRTGGLYEQYF

j_call: TRBJ1-5
v_call: TRBV6-1
clone_size: NA
d_call: NA
cdr3_nt: TGTGCCAGCAACAGAACTGGAGGGGTTCCGCCCCAGCATTTT
cdr3_aa: CASNRTGGVPPQHF

j_call: TRBJ2-1
v_call: TRBV5-5
clone_size: few
d_call: TRBD2
cdr3_nt: TGTGCCAGCAGCTCCCTGGGACTAGCAGATTACAATGAGCAGTTCTTC
cdr3_aa: CASSSLGLADYNEQFF

j_call: TRBJ2-1
v_call: TRBV5-1
clone_size: NA
d_call: NA
cdr3_nt: TGCGCCAGCAGCTTGGCGGGGAACCCTGGAGCCTACAATGAGCAGTTCTTC
cdr3_aa: CASSLAGNPGAYNEQFF

j_call: TRBJ2-5
v_call: TRBV6-6
clone_size: NA
d_call: NA
cdr3_nt: TGTGCCAGCAGTTACCCAGGGGTCCAAGAGACCCAGTACTTC
cdr3_aa: CASSYPGVQETQYF

j_call: TRBJ2-5
v_call: TRBV4-2
clone_size: NA
d_call: NA
cdr3_nt: TGTGCCAGCAGCCAAGGGCGGACGGAAAAAGAGACCCAGTACTTC
cdr3_aa: CASSQGRTEKETQYF

j_call: TRBJ2-7
v_call: TRBV7-9
clone_size: NA
d_call: TRBD2
cdr3_nt: TGTGCCAGCAGCCTCGGGACTATTGGTGAGCAGTACTTC
cdr3_aa: CASSLGTIGEQYF

j_call: TRBJ2-7
v_call: TRBV7-3
clone_size: few
d_call: NA
cdr3_nt: TGTGCCAGCAGCCCCTCTGCGAACTCCTACGAGCAGTACTTC
cdr3_aa: CASSPSANSYEQYF

j_call: TRBJ1-2
v_call: TRBV2
clone_size: NA
d_call: TRBD1
cdr3_nt: TGTGTACCGGGACAGGGGGCCGGGCCCGGTGGCTACACCTTC
cdr3_aa: CVPGQGAGPGGYTF

j_call: TRBJ1-1
v_call: TRBV28
clone_size: NA
d_call: NA
cdr3_nt: TGTGCCAGCAGTTTTGATCGACAGGAAGCTTTCTTT
cdr3_aa: CASSFDRQEAFF

j_call: TRBJ2-3
v_call: TRBV7-3
clone_size: few
d_call: TRBD1
cdr3_nt: TGTGCCAGCACCGGGACAGGGGGCAGGGATACGCAGTATTTT
cdr3_aa: CASTGTGGRDTQYF

j_call: TRBJ2-3
v_call: TRBV10-3
clone_size: NA
d_call: TRBD2
cdr3_nt: TGTGCCATCAGTTCAACAACTAGCGACCGCACAGATACGCAGTATTTT
cdr3_aa: CAISSTTSDRTDTQYF

j_call: TRBJ2-7
v_call: TRBV18
clone_size: few
d_call: TRBD1
cdr3_nt: TGTGCCAGCTCACCCCGGGACAGGGCAATCTACGAGCAGTACTTC
cdr3_aa: CASSPRDRAIYEQYF

j_call: TRBJ1-1
v_call: TRBV6-5
clone_size: few
d_call: TRBD1
cdr3_nt: TGTGCCAGCAGTTACTCGGGACAGATTACTGAAGCTTTCTTT
cdr3_aa: CASSYSGQITEAFF

j_call: TRBJ1-4
v_call: TRBV5-1
clone_size: few
d_call: NA
cdr3_nt: TGCGCCAGCAGCCCGGACGGGGCTGAAAAACTGTTTTTT
cdr3_aa: CASSPDGAEKLFF

j_call: TRBJ2-7
v_call: TRBV6-1
clone_size: few
d_call: NA
cdr3_nt: TGTGCCAGCACTGAGAGGGACTCCTACGAGCAGTACTTC
cdr3_aa: CASTERDSYEQYF

j_call: TRBJ2-5
v_call: TRBV15
clone_size: few
d_call: TRBD2
cdr3_nt: TGTGCCACCAGCAGACGCCTTGGGGGGGAAGAGACCCAGTACTTC
cdr3_aa: CATSRRLGGEETQYF

j_call: TRBJ2-3
v_call: TRBV5-6
clone_size: NA
d_call: NA
cdr3_nt: TGTGCCAGCAGCTCTAGCGCAGATACGCAGTATTTT
cdr3_aa: CASSSSADTQYF

j_call: TRBJ1-4
v_call: TRBV7-8
clone_size: few
d_call: TRBD1
cdr3_nt: TGTGCCAGCAGCTTAGGACAGGGGGCCAGAAATGAAAAACTGTTTTTT
cdr3_aa: CASSLGQGARNEKLFF

j_call: TRBJ2-1
v_call: TRBV5-1
clone_size: few
d_call: NA
cdr3_nt: TGCGCCAGCAGCTTCTTAGGACCACAAACACTAAATGAGCAGTTCTTC
cdr3_aa: CASSFLGPQTLNEQFF

j_call: TRBJ2-1
v_call: TRBV7-8
clone_size: few
d_call: NA
cdr3_nt: TGTGCCAGCAGCTTAGCCGGACGGGGGCCATACAATGAGCAGTTCTTC
cdr3_aa: CASSLAGRGPYNEQFF